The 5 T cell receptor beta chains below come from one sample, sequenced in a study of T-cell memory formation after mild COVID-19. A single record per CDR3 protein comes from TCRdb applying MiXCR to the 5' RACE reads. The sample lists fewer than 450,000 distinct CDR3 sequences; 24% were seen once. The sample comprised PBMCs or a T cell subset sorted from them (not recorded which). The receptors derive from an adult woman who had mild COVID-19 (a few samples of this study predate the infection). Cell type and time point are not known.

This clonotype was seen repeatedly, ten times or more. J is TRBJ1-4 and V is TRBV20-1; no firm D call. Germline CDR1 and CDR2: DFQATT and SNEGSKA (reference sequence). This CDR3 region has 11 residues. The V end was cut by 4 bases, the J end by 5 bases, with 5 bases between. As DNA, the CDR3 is TGCAGTGCTACCTTCAATGAAAAACTGTTTTTT. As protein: CSATFNEKLFF.

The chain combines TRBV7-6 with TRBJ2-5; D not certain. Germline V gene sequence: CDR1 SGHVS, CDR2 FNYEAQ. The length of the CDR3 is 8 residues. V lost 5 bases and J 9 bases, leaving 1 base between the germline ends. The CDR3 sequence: CASSPQYF. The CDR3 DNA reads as TGTGCCAGCAGCCCCCAGTACTTC.

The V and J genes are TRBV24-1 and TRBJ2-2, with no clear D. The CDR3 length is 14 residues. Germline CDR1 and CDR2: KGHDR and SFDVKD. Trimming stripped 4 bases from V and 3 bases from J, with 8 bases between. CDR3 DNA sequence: TGTGCCACCAGTGACTGGGCGGACACCGGGGAGCTGTTTTTT. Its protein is CATSDWADTGELFF.

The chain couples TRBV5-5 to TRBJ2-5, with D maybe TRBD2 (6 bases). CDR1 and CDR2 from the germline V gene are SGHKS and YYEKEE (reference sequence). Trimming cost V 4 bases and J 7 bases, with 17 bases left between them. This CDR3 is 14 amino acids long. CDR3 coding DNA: TGTGCCAGCAGCCCCCGGGACTCCGCGGGGACCCAGTACTTC. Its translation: CASSPRDSAGTQYF.

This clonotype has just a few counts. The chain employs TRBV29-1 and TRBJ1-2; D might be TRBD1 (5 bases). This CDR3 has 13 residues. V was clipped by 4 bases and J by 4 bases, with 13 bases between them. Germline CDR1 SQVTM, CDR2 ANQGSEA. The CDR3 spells CSVGNRQSYGYTF. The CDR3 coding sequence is TGCAGCGTTGGGAACCGACAGAGCTATGGCTACACCTTC.